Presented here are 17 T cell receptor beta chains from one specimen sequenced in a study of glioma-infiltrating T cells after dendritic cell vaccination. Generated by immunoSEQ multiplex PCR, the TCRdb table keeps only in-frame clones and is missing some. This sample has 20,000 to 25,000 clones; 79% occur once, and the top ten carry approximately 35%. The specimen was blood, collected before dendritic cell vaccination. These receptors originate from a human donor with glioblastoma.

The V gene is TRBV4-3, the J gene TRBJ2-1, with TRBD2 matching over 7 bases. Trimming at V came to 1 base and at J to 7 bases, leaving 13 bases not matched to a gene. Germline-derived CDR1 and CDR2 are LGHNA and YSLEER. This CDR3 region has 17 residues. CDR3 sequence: CASSQVPWVTSQNEQFF. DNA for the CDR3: TGCGCCAGCAGCCAAGTTCCTTGGGTGACTAGCCAAAATGAGCAGTTCTTC.

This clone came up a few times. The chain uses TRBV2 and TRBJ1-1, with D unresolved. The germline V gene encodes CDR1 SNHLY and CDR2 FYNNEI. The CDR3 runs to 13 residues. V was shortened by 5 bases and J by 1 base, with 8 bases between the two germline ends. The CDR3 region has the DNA TGTGCCAGCAGTCGCCGGGGGAACACTGAAGCTTTCTTT. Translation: CASSRRGNTEAFF.

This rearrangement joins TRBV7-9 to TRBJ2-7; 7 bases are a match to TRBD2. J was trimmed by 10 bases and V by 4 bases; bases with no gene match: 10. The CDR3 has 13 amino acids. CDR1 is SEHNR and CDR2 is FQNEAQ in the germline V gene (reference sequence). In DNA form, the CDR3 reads TGTGCCAGCAGCTATGGGGCGGGGGTTGAACAGTACTTC. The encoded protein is CASSYGAGVEQYF.

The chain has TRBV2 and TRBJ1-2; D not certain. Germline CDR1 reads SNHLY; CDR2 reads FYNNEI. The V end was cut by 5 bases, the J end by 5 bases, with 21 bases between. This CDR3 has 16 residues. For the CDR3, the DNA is TGTGCCAGCAGTCCAACCGTAGAGGGTTTTAGGTATGGCTACACCTTC. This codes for CASSPTVEGFRYGYTF.

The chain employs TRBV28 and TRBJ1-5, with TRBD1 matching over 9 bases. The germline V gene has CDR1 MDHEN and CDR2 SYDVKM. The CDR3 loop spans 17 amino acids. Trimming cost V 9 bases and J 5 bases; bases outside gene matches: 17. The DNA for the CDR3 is TGTGCCAGTAGCTCAGGAGTTAAGGGACAGGGAGATCAGCCCCAGCATTTT. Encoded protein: CASSSGVKGQGDQPQHF.

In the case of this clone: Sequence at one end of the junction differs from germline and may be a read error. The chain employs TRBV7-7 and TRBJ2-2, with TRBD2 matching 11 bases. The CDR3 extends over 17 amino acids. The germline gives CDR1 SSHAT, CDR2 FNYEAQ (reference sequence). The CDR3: CASSLRTSGPNTGELFF. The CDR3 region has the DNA TGTGCTAGCAGCTTGCGGACTAGCGGGCCCAACACCGGGGAGCTGTTTTTT.

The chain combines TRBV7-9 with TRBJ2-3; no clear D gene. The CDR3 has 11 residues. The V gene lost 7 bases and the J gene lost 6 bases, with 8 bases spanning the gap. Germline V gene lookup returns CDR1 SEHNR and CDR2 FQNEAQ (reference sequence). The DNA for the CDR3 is TGTGCCAGCATTACGGTGGATACGCAGTATTTT. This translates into CASITVDTQYF.

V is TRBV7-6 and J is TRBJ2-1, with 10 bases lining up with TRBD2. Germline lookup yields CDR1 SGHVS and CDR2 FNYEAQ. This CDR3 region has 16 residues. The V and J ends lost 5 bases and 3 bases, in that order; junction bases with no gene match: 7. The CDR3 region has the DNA TGTGCCAGCAGCCCCCAGACTAGCGGGCTCTACAATGAGCAGTTCTTC. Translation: CASSPQTSGLYNEQFF.

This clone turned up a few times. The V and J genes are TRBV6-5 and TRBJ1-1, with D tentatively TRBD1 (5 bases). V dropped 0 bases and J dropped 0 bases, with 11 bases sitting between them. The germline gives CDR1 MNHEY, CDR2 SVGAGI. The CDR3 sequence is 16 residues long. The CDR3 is CASSYSWRGLNTEAFF. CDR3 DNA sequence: TGTGCCAGCAGTTACTCTTGGCGGGGCTTGAACACTGAAGCTTTCTTT.

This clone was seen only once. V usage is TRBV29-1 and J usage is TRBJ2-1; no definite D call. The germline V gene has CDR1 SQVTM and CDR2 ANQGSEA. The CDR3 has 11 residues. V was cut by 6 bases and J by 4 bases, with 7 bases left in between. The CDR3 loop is CSVTRYNEQFF. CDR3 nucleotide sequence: TGCAGCGTCACCCGGTACAATGAGCAGTTCTTC.

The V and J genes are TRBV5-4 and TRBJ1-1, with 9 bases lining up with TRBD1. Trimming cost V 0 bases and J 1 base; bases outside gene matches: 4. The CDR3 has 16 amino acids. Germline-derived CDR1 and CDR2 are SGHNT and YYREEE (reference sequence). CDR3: CASSLVGTGRNTEAFF. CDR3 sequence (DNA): TGTGCCAGCAGCTTGGTAGGGACAGGGAGGAACACTGAAGCTTTCTTT.

DNA of the CDR3: TGTGCGCCGGGACAGGGTCCCAACGAGCAGTACTTC. Its translation is CAPGQGPNEQYF. This chain uses TRBV27 with TRBJ2-7; 9 positions agree with TRBD1. The CDR3 consists of 12 residues. CDR1 and CDR2 (germline): MNHEY, SMNVEV (reference sequence).

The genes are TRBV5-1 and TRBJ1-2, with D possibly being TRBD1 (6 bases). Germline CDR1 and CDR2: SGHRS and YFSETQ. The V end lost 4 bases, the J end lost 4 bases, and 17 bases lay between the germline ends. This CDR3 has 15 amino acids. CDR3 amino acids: CASSQGQAKAYGYTF. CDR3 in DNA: TGCGCCAGCAGCCAGGGACAAGCCAAGGCCTATGGCTACACCTTC.

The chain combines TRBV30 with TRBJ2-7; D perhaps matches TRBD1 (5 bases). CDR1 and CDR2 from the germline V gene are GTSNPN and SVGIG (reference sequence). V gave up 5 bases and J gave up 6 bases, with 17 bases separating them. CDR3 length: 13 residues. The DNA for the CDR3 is TGTGCCTGGTGCCGCCCAGGGTTAGGCGAGCAGTACTTC. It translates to CAWCRPGLGEQYF.

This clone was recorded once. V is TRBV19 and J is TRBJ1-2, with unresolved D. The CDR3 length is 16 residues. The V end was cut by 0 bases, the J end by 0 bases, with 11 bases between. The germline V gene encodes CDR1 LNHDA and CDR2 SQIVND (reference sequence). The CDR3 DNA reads TGTGCCAGTAGTATAGATCCGCGCAAAGCTAACTATGGCTACACCTTC. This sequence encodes CASSIDPRKANYGYTF.

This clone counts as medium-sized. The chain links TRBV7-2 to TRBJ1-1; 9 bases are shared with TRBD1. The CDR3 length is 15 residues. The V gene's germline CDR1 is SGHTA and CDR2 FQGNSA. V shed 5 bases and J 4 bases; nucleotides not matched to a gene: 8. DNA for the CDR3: TGTGCCAGCAGCCCCCGGACAGGGGTTGTCACTGAAGCTTTCTTT. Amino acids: CASSPRTGVVTEAFF. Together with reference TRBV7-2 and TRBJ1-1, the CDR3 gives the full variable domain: GAGVSQSPSNKVTEKGKDVELRCDPISGHTALYWYRQSLGQGLEFLIYFQGNSAPDKSGLPSDRFSAERTGGSVSTLTIQRTQQEDSAVYLCASSPRTGVVTEAFFGQGTRLTVV.

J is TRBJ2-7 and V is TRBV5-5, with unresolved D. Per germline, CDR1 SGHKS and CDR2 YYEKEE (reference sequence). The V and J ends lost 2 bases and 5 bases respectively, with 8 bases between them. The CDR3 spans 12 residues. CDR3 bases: TGTGCCAGCAGCTTTACCGAGAACGAGCAGTACTTC. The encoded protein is CASSFTENEQYF.